This TCR beta chain derives from a study of cytomegalovirus exposure and HLA in healthy donors. Study results and limitations: Analysis performed later showed TCR beta chains linked to HLA being more clonally expanded than equally common others. By HLA locus, TCR association rates varied in a later analysis, with DRB1 showing the most and HLA-C the fewest. Later work associated roughly 17,000 TCR beta sequences with HLA alleles at 0.05 false discovery rate.

Regarding this clone: Its specificity is unknown.

The PCR employed 60 Vbeta primers together with 13 Jbeta primers. The protocol was immunoSEQ multiplex PCR, while the TCRdb copy is restricted to in-frame clones and leaves out a portion. The data show about 270,000 clones, roughly 90% seen once. The germline CDR1 and CDR2 sequences are SGHVS and FQNEAQ. The V end lost 5 bases, the J end lost 2 bases, and 5 bases lay between the germline ends. The length of the CDR3 is 12 residues. Sequenced input: PBMCs. The receptor was isolated from a middle-aged man in good health and CMV-seropositive. This chain links TRBV7-8 with TRBJ2-3; no definite D call. CDR3 DNA sequence: TGTGCCAGCAGCCCATCCACAGATACGCAGTATTTT. Translated: CASSPSTDTQYF.